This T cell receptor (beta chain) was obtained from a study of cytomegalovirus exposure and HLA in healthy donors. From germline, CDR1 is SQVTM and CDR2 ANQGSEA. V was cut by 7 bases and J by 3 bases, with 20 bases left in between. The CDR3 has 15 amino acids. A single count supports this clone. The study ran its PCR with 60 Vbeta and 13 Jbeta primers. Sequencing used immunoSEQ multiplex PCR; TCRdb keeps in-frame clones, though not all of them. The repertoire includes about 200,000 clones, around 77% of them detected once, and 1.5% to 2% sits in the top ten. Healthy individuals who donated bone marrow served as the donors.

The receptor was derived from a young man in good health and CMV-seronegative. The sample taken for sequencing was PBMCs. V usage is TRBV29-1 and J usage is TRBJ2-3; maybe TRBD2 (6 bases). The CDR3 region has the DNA TGCAGCGATCCCTCCGGGAGATGGGGAACAGATACGCAGTATTTT. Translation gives CSDPSGRWGTDTQYF.